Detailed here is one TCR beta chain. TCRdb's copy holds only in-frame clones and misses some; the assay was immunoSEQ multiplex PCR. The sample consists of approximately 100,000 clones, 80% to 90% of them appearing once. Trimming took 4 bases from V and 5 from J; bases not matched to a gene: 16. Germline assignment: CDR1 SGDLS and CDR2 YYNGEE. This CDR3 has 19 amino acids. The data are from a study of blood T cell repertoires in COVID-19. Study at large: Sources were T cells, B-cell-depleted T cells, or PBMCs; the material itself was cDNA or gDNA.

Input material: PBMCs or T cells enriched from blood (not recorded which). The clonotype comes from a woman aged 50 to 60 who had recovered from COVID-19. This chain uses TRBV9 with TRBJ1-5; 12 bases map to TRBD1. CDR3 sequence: CASSKKNLTGTGGDQPQHF. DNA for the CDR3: TGTGCCAGCAGCAAAAAAAACCTAACAGGGACAGGGGGCGATCAGCCCCAGCATTTT.